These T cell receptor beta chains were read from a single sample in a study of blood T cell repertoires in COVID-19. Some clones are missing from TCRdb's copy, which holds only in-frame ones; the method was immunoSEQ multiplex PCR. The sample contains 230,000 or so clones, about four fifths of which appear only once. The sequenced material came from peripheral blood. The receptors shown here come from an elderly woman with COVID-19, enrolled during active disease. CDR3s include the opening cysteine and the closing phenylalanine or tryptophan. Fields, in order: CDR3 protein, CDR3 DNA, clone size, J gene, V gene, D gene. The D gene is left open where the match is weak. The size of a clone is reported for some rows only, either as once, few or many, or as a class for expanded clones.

CDR3: CASSLRGPRGDTQYF; DNA: TGTGCCAGCAGCTTGAGGGGCCCTCGAGGAGATACGCAGTATTTT; size: .; J: TRBJ2-3; V: TRBV5-8; D: .
CDR3: CASGGALTGLSYYEQYF; DNA: TGTGCCAGCGGGGGGGCTCTGACAGGTTTATCCTACTACGAGCAGTACTTC; size: .; J: TRBJ2-7; V: TRBV2; D: .
CDR3: CASSVRTANTEAFF; DNA: TGTGCCAGCAGCGTACGAACAGCGAACACTGAAGCTTTCTTT; size: few; J: TRBJ1-1; V: TRBV9; D: .
CDR3: CASSQGQVNQPQHF; DNA: TGTGCCAGCAGCCAAGGACAGGTCAATCAGCCCCAGCATTTT; size: .; J: TRBJ1-5; V: TRBV4-2; D: .
CDR3: CASSQDRTASLNEKLFF; DNA: TGCGCCAGCAGCCAAGATCGGACAGCTTCTTTGAATGAAAAACTGTTTTTT; size: .; J: TRBJ1-4; V: TRBV4-1; D: .
CDR3: CASSIARRRGTEAFF; DNA: TGTGCCAGTAGTATAGCCCGCCGGAGGGGCACTGAAGCTTTCTTT; size: .; J: TRBJ1-1; V: TRBV19; D: .
CDR3: CSVRGVTTEAFF; DNA: TGCAGCGTCAGGGGTGTTACCACTGAAGCTTTCTTT; size: .; J: TRBJ1-1; V: TRBV29-1; D: .
CDR3: CASSVGERNSPLHF; DNA: TGTGCCAGCAGCGTAGGGGAGAGGAATTCACCCCTCCACTTT; size: .; J: TRBJ1-6; V: TRBV9; D: .
CDR3: CASSGGDTHEKLFF; DNA: TGTGCCAGCTCGGGGGGGGACACCCATGAAAAACTGTTTTTT; size: .; J: TRBJ1-4; V: TRBV6-5; D: .
CDR3: CASSTDAGANYGYTF; DNA: TGTGCCAGCAGCACCGATGCGGGAGCTAACTATGGCTACACCTTC; size: .; J: TRBJ1-2; V: TRBV7-2; D: .
CDR3: CASSLFVVSGRTYEQYF; DNA: TGTGCCAGCAGCTTATTCGTCGTTAGCGGGAGGACGTACGAGCAGTACTTC; size: .; J: TRBJ2-7; V: TRBV7-2; D: TRBD2
CDR3: CASSRSNQPQHF; DNA: TGTGCCAGCAGCCGTTCCAATCAGCCCCAGCATTTT; size: .; J: TRBJ1-5; V: TRBV7-2; D: .
CDR3: CASSAAGTGGTEAFF; DNA: TGTGCCAGCAGCGCCGCCGGGACAGGGGGCACTGAAGCTTTCTTT; size: .; J: TRBJ1-1; V: TRBV9; D: TRBD1
CDR3: CASSPRQGEMNTEAFF; DNA: TGCGCCAGCAGCCCTCGACAGGGGGAGATGAACACTGAAGCTTTCTTT; size: .; J: TRBJ1-1; V: TRBV5-1; D: TRBD1
CDR3: CASSPPFPSGDNNEQFF; DNA: TGTGCCAGCTCACCACCGTTCCCCAGCGGGGACAACAATGAGCAGTTCTTC; size: once; J: TRBJ2-1; V: TRBV18; D: .
CDR3: CASETSRNTGELFF; DNA: TGTGCCAGCGAGACTAGCAGGAACACCGGGGAGCTGTTTTTT; size: .; J: TRBJ2-2; V: TRBV19; D: TRBD2
CDR3: CASRANTEAFF; DNA: TGTGCCAGCAGGGCGAACACTGAAGCTTTCTTT; size: .; J: TRBJ1-1; V: TRBV6-5; D: .
CDR3: CASGFLGQVNTEAFF; DNA: TGTGCCAGCGGTTTTCTGGGACAGGTGAACACTGAAGCTTTCTTT; size: .; J: TRBJ1-1; V: TRBV7-9; D: TRBD1
CDR3: CAWSGDLMNTEAFF; DNA: TGTGCCTGGAGTGGGGACTTAATGAACACTGAAGCTTTCTTT; size: few; J: TRBJ1-1; V: TRBV30; D: .
CDR3: CASSQDPSRGYTF; DNA: TGTGCCAGCAGCCAAGATCCCTCCAGGGGCTACACCTTC; size: .; J: TRBJ1-2; V: TRBV4-2; D: .
CDR3: CASSQERGGETQYF; DNA: TGCGCCAGCAGCCAAGAGAGGGGGGGGGAGACCCAGTACTTC; size: .; J: TRBJ2-5; V: TRBV4-1; D: .
CDR3: CAWSVEGTEQFF; DNA: TGTGCCTGGAGTGTCGAGGGCACCGAGCAGTTCTTC; size: few; J: TRBJ2-1; V: TRBV30; D: .
CDR3: CASSMEGFVLGTGELFF; DNA: TGTGCCAGTAGTATGGAGGGTTTTGTGTTGGGCACCGGGGAGCTGTTTTTT; size: .; J: TRBJ2-2; V: TRBV19; D: .
CDR3: CASSLGGLSYEQYF; DNA: TGTGCCAGCAGCTTGGGGGGACTCTCCTACGAGCAGTACTTC; size: .; J: TRBJ2-7; V: TRBV5-5; D: .
CDR3: CASISPGRLDTGELFF; DNA: TGTGCCAGCATCTCCCCGGGGAGGCTGGACACCGGGGAGCTGTTTTTT; size: .; J: TRBJ2-2; V: TRBV27; D: .